Below are 25 T cell receptor beta chains sequenced from a single sample in a study of T-cell reconstitution after alpha-beta-depleted transplantation in children. Unique molecular identifiers were incorporated when the TCRbeta library was constructed. TCRdb reprocessed the PCR reads with MiXCR, giving one entry per CDR3 protein. The profile shows fewer than 500,000 distinct CDR3 sequences, over 40% of them singletons. The material was PBMCs, obtained before TCRalphabeta/CD19-depleted stem cell transplant. The source is a girl aged 2 to 10 with aplastic anemia, due to receive a stem cell transplant.

The CDR3 region has the DNA TGTGCCAGCAGTTTATCCGGGACAGCTGAAGCTTTCTTT. This sequence encodes CASSLSGTAEAFF. The V gene is TRBV28, the J gene TRBJ1-1; 7 bases are a match to TRBD1. From germline, CDR1 is MDHEN and CDR2 SYDVKM. After removal of 1 base from V and 6 bases from J, the junction contained 2 bases not matched to a gene. The CDR3 runs to 13 residues. The full variable domain, its missing parts supplied by reference TRBV28 and TRBJ1-1, is DVKVTQSSRYLVKRTGEKVFLECVQDMDHENMFWYRQDPGLGLRLIYFSYDVKMKEKGDIPEGYSVSREKKERFSLILESASTNQTSMYLCASSLSGTAEAFFGQGTRLTVV.

This clonotype was observed a few times. The chain combines TRBV29-1 with TRBJ1-4, with 8 nucleotides matching TRBD1. Germline CDR1 is SQVTM and CDR2 is ANQGSEA. V lost 7 bases, J lost 8 bases, and 9 bases stayed unmatched. The CDR3 covers 13 residues. Written as DNA, the CDR3 is TGCAGCGCTACAGGGGGGAGAGAGGAAAAACTGTTTTTT. This sequence encodes CSATGGREEKLFF.

The CDR3 DNA sequence: TGTGCCAGCTCACTTACAGGACTAGCCGCCACCGGGGAGCTGTTTTTT. Translated, it gives CASSLTGLAATGELFF. The chain has TRBV18 and TRBJ2-2; TRBD2 matches 8 bases. Germline V gives CDR1 KGHSH, CDR2 LQKENI. The V segment lost 4 bases and the J segment 4 bases; nucleotides outside the gene matches: 8. CDR3 size: 16 residues.

This clonotype turned up a few times. Here the CDR3 DNA reads TGCAGTGCTAGAGATTCAGTAAAGAGCACTAGCGGGAGAGGCCAGTTCTTC. This sequence encodes CSARDSVKSTSGRGQFF. The chain combines TRBV20-1 with TRBJ2-1, with TRBD2 identical over 11 bases. CDR3 length: 17 residues. Germline V gives CDR1 DFQATT, CDR2 SNEGSKA (reference sequence). V shed 0 bases, J shed 13 bases, and the junction held 17 bases outside the gene matches.

The chain links TRBV7-8 to TRBJ2-1; 10 bases map to TRBD2. V lost 5 bases to trimming and J lost 2 bases; unmatched junction nucleotides: 3. Per germline, CDR1 SGHVS and CDR2 FQNEAQ. The CDR3 contains 15 residues. The CDR3 DNA reads TGTGCCAGCAGCAAGAGCGGGGGGGCCTACAATGAGCAGTTCTTC. As protein: CASSKSGGAYNEQFF. Full variable domain (rest looked up from reference TRBV7-8 and TRBJ2-1): GAGVSQSPRYKVAKRGQDVALRCDPISGHVSLFWYQQALGQGPEFLTYFQNEAQLDKSGLPSDRFFAERPEGSVSTLKIQRTQQEDSAVYLCASSKSGGAYNEQFFGPGTRLTVL.

The rearrangement links TRBV29-1 to TRBJ2-3; D uncertain. V lost 4 bases and J lost 6, with 11 bases in between. The CDR3 extends over 12 amino acids. The V gene's germline CDR1 is SQVTM and CDR2 ANQGSEA. In DNA form, the CDR3 reads TGCAGCGTTGGGCAGGTGGGGGATACGCAGTATTTT. Translating it yields CSVGQVGDTQYF.

As regards this clonotype: This sequence may be a read error, since a much larger clone differs from it by one base. The V and J genes are TRBV12-3 or TRBV12-4 and TRBJ2-1; 9 positions match TRBD2. The CDR3 sequence is 16 residues long. CDR3 sequence: CASSLWLAGHGDEQSF. As DNA, the CDR3 is TGTGCCAGCAGTTTATGGCTAGCGGGACATGGAGATGAGCAGTCCTTC.

This clonotype was recorded once. This chain connects TRBV7-8 to TRBJ1-1, with no clear D. Germline V gene lookup returns CDR1 SGHVS and CDR2 FQNEAQ. Trimming took off 5 bases at V and 3 bases at J, with 10 bases between the two ends. This CDR3 comprises 13 residues. CDR3 in amino acids: CASSVHEDTEAFF. In DNA, the CDR3 is TGTGCCAGCAGCGTCCATGAGGACACTGAAGCTTTCTTT.

This clonotype was observed at least ten times. The gene calls are TRBV5-1 and TRBJ2-5, with 8 bases aligning to TRBD1. Trimming cost V 4 bases and J 7 bases; bases outside gene matches: 12. The germline V gene encodes CDR1 SGHRS and CDR2 YFSETQ. The CDR3 is 15 residues long. The CDR3 loop is CASSTIGQGEGTQYF. The CDR3 nucleotides read TGCGCCAGCAGCACTATAGGACAGGGAGAGGGGACCCAGTACTTC.

This chain uses TRBV12-3 or TRBV12-4 with TRBJ2-5; TRBD1 or TRBD2 may be the D gene (6 bases each). The CDR3 spans 15 residues. V was cut by 1 base and J by 7 bases, with 16 bases left in between. DNA for the CDR3: TGTGCCAGCAGTTTAGAAGGGGGGCAGGGAGGGACCCAGTACTTC. This codes for CASSLEGGQGGTQYF.

This clonotype was counted only a few times. The chain employs TRBV27 and TRBJ2-7; perhaps TRBD2 as D (6 bases). The CDR3 runs to 13 residues. Per germline, CDR1 MNHEY and CDR2 SMNVEV (reference sequence). V lost 7 bases and J lost 3, with 13 bases in between. CDR3 sequence: CASTEGRDYEQYF. CDR3 DNA: TGTGCCAGCACCGAGGGGCGGGACTACGAGCAGTACTTC.

At least ten counts were recorded for this clonotype. The chain joins TRBV12-3 or TRBV12-4 to TRBJ2-3, with 10 bases lining up with TRBD2. Trimming at V came to 5 bases and at J to 3 bases, leaving 5 bases not matched to a gene. This CDR3 comprises 15 residues. CDR3 residues: CASSQSSGSTDTQYF. In nucleotides, the CDR3 is TGTGCCAGCAGTCAGTCTAGCGGGAGTACAGATACGCAGTATTTT.

The chain combines TRBV7-9 with TRBJ1-5; D is ambiguous. The CDR3 runs 14 residues. Germline lookup yields CDR1 SEHNR and CDR2 FQNEAQ (reference sequence). Between the trimmed V and J ends, which lost 6 bases and 2 bases, there was a span of 11 bases. The CDR3 DNA follows: TGTGCCAGCAGGAGGGATTCGGGCAATCAGCCCCAGCATTTT. It specifies CASRRDSGNQPQHF.

For this clonotype: A junction boundary mismatches the germline segment, possibly from a read error. V is TRBV7-2 and J is TRBJ2-7; D gene ambiguous. CDR3 length equals 13 residues. The germline V gene has CDR1 SGHTA and CDR2 FQGNSA. CDR3 sequence: CASSSTHLYDQYF. For the CDR3, the DNA is TGTGCCAGCAGTTCTACACACCTCTACGACCAGTACTTC. The complete variable domain, with remaining parts taken from reference TRBV7-2 and TRBJ2-7, reads GAGVSQSPSNKVTEKGKDVELRCDPISGHTALYWYRQSLGQGLEFLIYFQGNSAPDKSGLPSDRFSAERTGGSVSTLTIQRTQQEDSAVYLCASSSTHLYDQYFGPGTRLTVT.

The gene calls are TRBV28 and TRBJ2-1; D gene uncertain. Germline CDR1 is MDHEN and CDR2 is SYDVKM. V was clipped by 3 bases and J by 9 bases, with 9 bases between them. This CDR3 has 12 amino acids. The CDR3, as DNA: TGTGCCAGCAGTTTGGTCAAGGGTGAGCAGTTCTTC. As protein: CASSLVKGEQFF. Drawing the rest from reference TRBV28 and TRBJ2-1, the complete variable domain is DVKVTQSSRYLVKRTGEKVFLECVQDMDHENMFWYRQDPGLGLRLIYFSYDVKMKEKGDIPEGYSVSREKKERFSLILESASTNQTSMYLCASSLVKGEQFFGPGTRLTVL.

This clonotype was counted many times. The chain recombines TRBV19 with TRBJ1-1; no clear D. In germline, CDR1 is LNHDA, CDR2 SQIVND (reference sequence). Trimming left V 4 bases short and J 0 bases short, with 9 bases between. The CDR3 is 14 amino acids. In DNA, the CDR3 is TGTGCCAGTAGTACCCGGACGGTGAACACTGAAGCTTTCTTT. This codes for CASSTRTVNTEAFF.

This clonotype was counted only a few times. The rearrangement joins TRBV12-3 or TRBV12-4 to TRBJ1-5; D call uncertain. Trimming removed 3 bases from V and 3 bases from J, with 9 bases in between. The CDR3 runs 14 residues. CDR3 sequence (DNA): TGTGCCAGCAGTTTCGACGGTATCAATCAGCCCCAGCATTTT. It encodes CASSFDGINQPQHF.

This clonotype showed up just a few times. J is TRBJ2-5 and V is TRBV11-2; D is unclear. There are 14 residues in the CDR3. In germline, CDR1 is SGHAT, CDR2 FQNNGV. Trimming cost V 2 bases and J 5 bases, with 12 bases left between them. As DNA, the CDR3 is TGTGCCAGCAGCTTACCCGGTGGGATGGAGACCCAGTACTTC. The encoded protein is CASSLPGGMETQYF. Based on the CDR3 plus reference TRBV11-2 and TRBJ2-5, the full variable domain is EAGVAQSPRYKIIEKRQSVAFWCNPISGHATLYWYQQILGQGPKLLIQFQNNGVVDDSQLPKDRFSAERLKGVDSTLKIQPAKLEDSAVYLCASSLPGGMETQYFGPGTRLLVL.

The chain employs TRBV11-1 and TRBJ2-5; 9 bases are a match to TRBD2. With V trimmed by 4 bases and J by 7 bases, 22 bases remained unmatched. This CDR3 has 19 residues. CDR1 is SGHAT, CDR2 FQDESV, per germline (reference sequence). CDR3 protein: CASSSWSRIRGLASGTQYF. Here the CDR3 DNA reads TGTGCCAGCAGCTCTTGGAGCCGGATTAGGGGACTAGCTTCAGGGACCCAGTACTTC.

This clonotype was picked up many times. The chain employs TRBV14 and TRBJ2-3, with D unclear. The CDR3 has 13 residues. V was clipped by 3 bases and J by 3 bases, with 7 bases between them. Germline lookup yields CDR1 SGHDN and CDR2 FVKESK. The CDR3 spells CASSHIPTDTQYF. CDR3 DNA sequence: TGTGCCAGCAGCCACATTCCAACAGATACGCAGTATTTT.

This clonotype was detected only a few times. This chain links TRBV5-1 with TRBJ1-2; D ambiguous. Per germline, CDR1 SGHRS and CDR2 YFSETQ. With 4 bases removed from V and 3 bases from J, the gap between germline ends came to 13 bases. The CDR3 is made up of 14 amino acids. The CDR3 bases are TGCGCCAGCAGCCTTGGGCTGGGAGACTATGGCTACACCTTC. Translated: CASSLGLGDYGYTF.

There are many counts of this clonotype. The chain carries TRBV20-1 and TRBJ2-5, with D hard to call. CDR1 DFQATT and CDR2 SNEGSKA come from the germline V gene (reference sequence). Trimming removed 3 bases from V and 4 bases from J, with 9 bases in between. This CDR3 spans 12 amino acids. CDR3 nucleotide sequence: TGCAGTGCTAGCTCAGTTGTAGAGACCCAGTACTTC. It is translated as CSASSVVETQYF.

This clonotype appeared a single time. The V and J genes are TRBV5-1 and TRBJ1-1, with a tentative D call TRBD1 (6 bases). Trimming pared 4 bases from V and 0 bases from J, leaving 19 bases between. Germline V lookup: CDR1 SGHRS, CDR2 YFSETQ. This CDR3 region has 17 residues. CDR3 DNA sequence: TGCGCCAGCAGCCGTCGAGACAGGAGTCGGTTGAACACTGAAGCTTTCTTT. Protein sequence: CASSRRDRSRLNTEAFF.

In this sample, this clonotype turned up a few times. V and J are TRBV20-1 and TRBJ2-5; D possibly corresponds to TRBD2 (6 bases). Trimming stripped 5 bases from V and 4 bases from J, with 26 bases between. Germline V CDR1 and CDR2: DFQATT, SNEGSKA (reference sequence). The CDR3 is 17 amino acids. CDR3 bases: TGCAGTGCTGGAACCGGGACTGGGGATCTCAGCCGAGAGACCCAGTACTTC. Protein product: CSAGTGTGDLSRETQYF.

This chain joins TRBV12-3 or TRBV12-4 and TRBJ2-5, with no clear D. The CDR3 loop spans 13 amino acids. Trimming removed 5 bases from V and 5 bases from J, with 12 bases in between. CDR3 bases: TGTGCCAGCAGTCCCCAGGTTTTGGAGACCCAGTACTTC. It yields the protein CASSPQVLETQYF.